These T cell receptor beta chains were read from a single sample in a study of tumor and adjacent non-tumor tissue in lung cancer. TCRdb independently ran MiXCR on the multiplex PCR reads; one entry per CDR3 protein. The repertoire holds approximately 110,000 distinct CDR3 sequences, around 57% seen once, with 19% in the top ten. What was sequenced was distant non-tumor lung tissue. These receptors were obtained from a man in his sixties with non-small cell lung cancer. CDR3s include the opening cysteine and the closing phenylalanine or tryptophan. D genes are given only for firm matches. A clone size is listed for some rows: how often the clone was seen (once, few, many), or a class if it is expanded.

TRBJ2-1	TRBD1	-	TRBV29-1	TGCAGCGTAACGCAGGGGGCGGCTTACAATGAGCAGTTCTTC	CSVTQGAAYNEQFF
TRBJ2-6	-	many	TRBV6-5	TGTGCCAGCAGTTACTTGCCGGTCTCCCCTTCTGGGGCCAACGTCCTGACTTTC	CASSYLPVSPSGANVLTF
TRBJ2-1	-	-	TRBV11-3	TGTGCCAGCAGCTTAGGGAGGGGGTATGGGCAGTTCTTC	CASSLGRGYGQFF
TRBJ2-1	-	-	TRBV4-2	TGTGCCAACAGCCGAGATGGGAACCCCGGAACCTACAATGAGCAGTTCTTC	CANSRDGNPGTYNEQFF
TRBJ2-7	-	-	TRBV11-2	TGTGCCAGCATGGGGGTATACAACGAGCAGTATTTC	CASMGVYNEQYF
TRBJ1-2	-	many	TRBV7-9	TGTGCCAGCAGCTTAGAGACACACGGCTACACCTTC	CASSLETHGYTF
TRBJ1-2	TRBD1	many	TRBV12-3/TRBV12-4	TGTGCCAGCAGTTTGGGGCAAGGTGGGACAGGGGTGTACTATGGCTACACCTTC	CASSLGQGGTGVYYGYTF
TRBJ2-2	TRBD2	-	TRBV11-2	TGTGCCAGCAGCTCGGAACTAGCGGGAGCGACGAATACCGTGGAGCTGTTTTTT	CASSSELAGATNTVELFF
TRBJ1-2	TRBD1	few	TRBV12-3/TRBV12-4	TGTACCAGCAGGGGGACCGGGACCCAGAATGGCTACACCTTC	CTSRGTGTQNGYTF
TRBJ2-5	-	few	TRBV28	TGTGCCAGCACATTTGGCCCGAAACAAGAGACCCAGTACTTC	CASTFGPKQETQYF
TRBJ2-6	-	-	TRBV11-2	TGTGCCAGCAGCCAGGTGGGCTCTGGGGCCAACGTCCTGACTTTC	CASSQVGSGANVLTF
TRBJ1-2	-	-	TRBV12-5	TGTGCTAGTGGTCCGTGGGCGGACACTAGCTATTGCTACACCTTC	CASGPWADTSYCYTF
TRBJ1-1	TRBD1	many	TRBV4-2	TGTGCCAGCAGCCAAGAAGCTAACGGACAGGGGAACACTGAAGCTTTCTTT	CASSQEANGQGNTEAFF
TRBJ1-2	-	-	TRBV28	TGTGCCGCCACAGGGAGCTATGGCTACACCTTC	CAATGSYGYTF
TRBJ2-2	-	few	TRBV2	TGTGCCAGCAGGGACACCGGGGAGCTGTTTTTT	CASRDTGELFF
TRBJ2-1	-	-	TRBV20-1	TGCAGTGCTAGAGATTCAGGCCCGGAGTACAATGAGCAGTTCTTC	CSARDSGPEYNEQFF
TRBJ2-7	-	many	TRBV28	TGTGCCAGCACCTACGGGGGAGCCATTTACGAGCAGTACTTC	CASTYGGAIYEQYF
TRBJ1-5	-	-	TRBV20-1	TGCAGTGCAGGCGGCACTAGCAATCGGCCCCAGCATTTT	CSAGGTSNRPQHF
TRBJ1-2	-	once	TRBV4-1	TGCTCCAGCAGCCAAGGGGCGGGGGCTAACTATGGCTACACCTTC	CSSSQGAGANYGYTF
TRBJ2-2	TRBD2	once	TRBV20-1	TGCAGTGCTAGCGGGGGGGCCACCGGGGAGCTGTTTTTT	CSASGGATGELFF
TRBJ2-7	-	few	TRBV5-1	TGCGCCAGCAGCTGGGCAGGTTTCGAGCAGTACTTC	CASSWAGFEQYF
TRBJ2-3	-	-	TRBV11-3	TGTGCCAGCAGACTGAGGGGCGGATCTAGCACAGATACGCAGTATTTT	CASRLRGGSSTDTQYF
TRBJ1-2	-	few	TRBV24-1	TGTGCCACCAGTGATGGGACCCTGGCCTATGGCTACACCTTC	CATSDGTLAYGYTF
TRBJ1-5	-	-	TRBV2	TGTGACAGGAGGGTGGAGAGGGGCAATCAGCCTCAGCATTTT	CDRRVERGNQPQHF